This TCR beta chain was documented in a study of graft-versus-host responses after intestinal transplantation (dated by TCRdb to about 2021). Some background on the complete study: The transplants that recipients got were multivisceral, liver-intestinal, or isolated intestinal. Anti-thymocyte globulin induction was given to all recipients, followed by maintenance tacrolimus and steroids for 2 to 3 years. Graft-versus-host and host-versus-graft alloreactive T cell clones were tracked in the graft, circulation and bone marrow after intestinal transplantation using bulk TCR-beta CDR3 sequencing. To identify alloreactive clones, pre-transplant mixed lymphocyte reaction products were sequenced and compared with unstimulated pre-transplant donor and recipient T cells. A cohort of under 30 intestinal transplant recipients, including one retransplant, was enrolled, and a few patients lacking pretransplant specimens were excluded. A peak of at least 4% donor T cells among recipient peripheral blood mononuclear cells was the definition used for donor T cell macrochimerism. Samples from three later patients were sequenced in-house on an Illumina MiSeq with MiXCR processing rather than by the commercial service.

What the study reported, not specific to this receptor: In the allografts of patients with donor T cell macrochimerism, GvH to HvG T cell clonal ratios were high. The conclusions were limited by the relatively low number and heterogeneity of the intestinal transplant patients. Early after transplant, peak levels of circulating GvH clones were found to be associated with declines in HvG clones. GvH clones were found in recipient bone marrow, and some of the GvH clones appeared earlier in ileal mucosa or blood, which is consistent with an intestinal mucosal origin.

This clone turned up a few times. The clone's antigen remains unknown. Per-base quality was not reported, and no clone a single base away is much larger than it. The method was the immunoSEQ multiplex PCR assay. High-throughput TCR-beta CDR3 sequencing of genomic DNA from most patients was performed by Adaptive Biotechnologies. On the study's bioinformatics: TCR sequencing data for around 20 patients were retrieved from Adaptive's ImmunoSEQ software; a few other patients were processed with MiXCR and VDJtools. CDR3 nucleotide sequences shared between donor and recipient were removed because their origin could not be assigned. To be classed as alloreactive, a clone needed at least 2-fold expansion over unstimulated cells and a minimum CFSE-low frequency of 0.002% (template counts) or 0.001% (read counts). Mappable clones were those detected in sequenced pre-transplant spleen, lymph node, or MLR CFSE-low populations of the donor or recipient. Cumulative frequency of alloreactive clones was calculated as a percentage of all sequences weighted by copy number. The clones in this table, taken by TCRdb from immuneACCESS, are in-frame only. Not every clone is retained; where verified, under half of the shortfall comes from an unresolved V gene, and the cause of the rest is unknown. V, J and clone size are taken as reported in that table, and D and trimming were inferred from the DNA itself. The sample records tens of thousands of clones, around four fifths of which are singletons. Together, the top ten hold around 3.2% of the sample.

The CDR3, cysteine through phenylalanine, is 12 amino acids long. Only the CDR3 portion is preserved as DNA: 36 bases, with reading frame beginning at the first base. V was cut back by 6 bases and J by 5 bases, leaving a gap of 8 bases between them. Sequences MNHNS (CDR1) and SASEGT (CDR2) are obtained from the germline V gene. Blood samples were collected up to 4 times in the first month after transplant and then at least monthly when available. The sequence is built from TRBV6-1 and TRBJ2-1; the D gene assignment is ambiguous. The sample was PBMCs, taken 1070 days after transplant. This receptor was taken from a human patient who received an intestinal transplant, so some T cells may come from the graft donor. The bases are TGTGCCAGCAGGGGCGTTAACAATGAGCAGTTCTTC. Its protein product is CASRGVNNEQFF.